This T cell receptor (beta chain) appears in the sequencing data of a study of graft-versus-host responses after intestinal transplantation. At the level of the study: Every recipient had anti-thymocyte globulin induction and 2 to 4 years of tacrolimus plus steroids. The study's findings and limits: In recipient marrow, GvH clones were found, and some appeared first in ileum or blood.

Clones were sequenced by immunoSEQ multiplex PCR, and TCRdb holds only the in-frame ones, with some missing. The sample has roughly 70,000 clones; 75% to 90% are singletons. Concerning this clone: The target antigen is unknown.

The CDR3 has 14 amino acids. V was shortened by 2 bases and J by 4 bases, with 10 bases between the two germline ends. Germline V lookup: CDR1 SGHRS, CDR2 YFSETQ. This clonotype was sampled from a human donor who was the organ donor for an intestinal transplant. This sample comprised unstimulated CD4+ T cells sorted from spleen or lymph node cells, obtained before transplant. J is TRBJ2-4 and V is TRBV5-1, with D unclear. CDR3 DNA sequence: TGCGCCAGCAGCTTCTCGTCCACTAAAAACATTCAGTACTTC. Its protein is CASSFSSTKNIQYF.